This T cell receptor (beta chain) was captured in a study of T cell responses to AZD1222 COVID-19 vaccine. CDR1 and CDR2 (germline): LNHDA, SQIVND (reference sequence). With 7 bases removed from V and 1 base from J, the gap between germline ends came to 16 bases. The length of the CDR3 is 15 residues. This clone has just one count. The assay was immunoSEQ multiplex PCR, and TCRdb's table has in-frame clones only and misses some. In the table there are some 130,000 clones, roughly 93% of which are singletons. This TCR was recovered from an adult in good health. The sequences come from peripheral blood, collected on day 0 of AZD1222 vaccination. The V call is TRBV19, the J call TRBJ1-1, with no clear D. The CDR3 sequence is CASTRPGFRNTEAFF. The CDR3 DNA follows: TGTGCCAGTACCCGCCCCGGGTTTCGGAACACTGAAGCTTTCTTT.